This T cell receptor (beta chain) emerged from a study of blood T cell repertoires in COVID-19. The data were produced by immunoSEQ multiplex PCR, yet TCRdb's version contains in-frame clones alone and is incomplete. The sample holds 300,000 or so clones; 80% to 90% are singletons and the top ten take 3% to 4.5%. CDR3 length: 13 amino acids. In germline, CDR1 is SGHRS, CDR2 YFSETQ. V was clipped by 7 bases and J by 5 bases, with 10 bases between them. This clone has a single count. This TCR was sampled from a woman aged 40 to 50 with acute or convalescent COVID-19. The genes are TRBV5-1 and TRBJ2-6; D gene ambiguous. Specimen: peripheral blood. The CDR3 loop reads CASGPERANVLTF. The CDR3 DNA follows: TGCGCCAGCGGGCCGGAACGGGCCAACGTCCTGACTTTC.